The text below deals with one TCR beta chain. The antigen remains undetermined. The sample comes from a study of cytomegalovirus exposure and HLA in healthy donors. As for the study in general: The roughly 670 first-cohort repertoires shared a platform with the roughly 110 validation repertoires, as reported in a later analysis. Study findings and constraints: The dataset shows that most TCR sequences were rare, while some public TCRs occurred in many donors. The investigators catalogued some 150 TCR beta chains as cytomegalovirus-associated.

The CDR3 consists of 15 residues. CDR1 SGDLS and CDR2 YYNGEE come from the germline V gene. J gave up 4 bases and V 0 bases, and 3 bases lay outside the gene matches. TCRdb's table, derived via immunoSEQ multiplex PCR, lists solely in-frame clones and lacks some. This sample has some 350,000 clones, with about 90% found just once. These donors were members of the approximately 120-subject validation cohort, a group separate from the approximately 700-subject first cohort. The gene calls are TRBV9 and TRBJ2-3, with 9 bases fitting TRBD2. This receptor was taken from a woman aged 25 to 45 in good health and CMV-seropositive. Source material: PBMCs. This CDR3 is CASSVGGGGADTQYF. In DNA, the CDR3 is TGTGCCAGCAGCGTAGGCGGGGGGGGAGCAGATACGCAGTATTTT. Full variable domain (outside the CDR3, taken from reference TRBV9 and TRBJ2-3): DSGVTQTPKHLITATGQRVTLRCSPRSGDLSVYWYQQSLDQGLQFLIQYYNGEERAKGNILERFSAQQFPDLHSELNLSSLELGDSALYFCASSVGGGGADTQYFGPGTRLTVL.